What follows are 19 T cell receptor beta chains derived from one specimen sequenced in a study of CD8 T cells in Susac syndrome. Random-hexamer reverse transcription was applied to roughly 0.5 to 1 ug RNA. Using its own MiXCR run on the immunoSEQ multiplex PCR reads, TCRdb lists one record per CDR3 protein. Of around 170,000 distinct CDR3 sequences in the sample, about 94% are singletons; the top ten hold approximately 0.089%. Material: CD4+ T cells from PBMCs. These receptors came from a human donor with Susac syndrome.

V and J are TRBV20-1 and TRBJ2-5; 7 nucleotides agree with TRBD2. Germline V gene lookup returns CDR1 DFQATT and CDR2 SNEGSKA (reference sequence). There are 13 residues in the CDR3. J was trimmed by 4 bases and V by 1 base; bases with no gene match: 3. The CDR3 sequence: CSARVTGGETQYF. CDR3 in DNA: TGCAGTGCTAGAGTAACGGGAGGAGAGACCCAGTACTTC.

This chain uses TRBV29-1 with TRBJ1-6; 9 bases line up with TRBD1. CDR3 size: 15 residues. The ends lost 6 bases at V and 7 bases at J; junction bases unmatched: 10. Germline V gene sequence: CDR1 SQVTM, CDR2 ANQGSEA. The CDR3 here is CSVIPRDRVNSPLHF. The CDR3 region has the DNA TGCAGCGTGATTCCCCGGGACAGGGTGAATTCACCCCTCCACTTT.

The chain links TRBV7-9 to TRBJ2-5, with TRBD1 matching over 9 bases. This CDR3 comprises 12 residues. CDR1 and CDR2 (germline): SEHNR, FQNEAQ (reference sequence). Losses at the gene ends were 11 bases for V and 5 bases for J; bases not matched to a gene: 6. CDR3 residues: CAGRDRAETQYF. The CDR3 DNA follows: TGTGCCGGCCGGGACAGGGCCGAGACCCAGTACTTC.

This chain joins TRBV7-2 and TRBJ1-5; D gene uncertain. The CDR3 sequence is 14 residues long. The V end was cut by 2 bases, the J end by 1 base, with 6 bases between. Germline V gene data show CDR1 as SGHTA and CDR2 as FQGNSA. The CDR3 sequence: CASSLKGSNQPQHF. The CDR3 region has the DNA TGTGCCAGCAGCTTAAAGGGCAGCAATCAGCCCCAGCATTTT.

With respect to this clonotype: One end of the junction is discordant with germline, which a read error may explain. The chain couples TRBV27 to TRBJ2-3; 8 bases map to TRBD2. CDR3 length: 13 amino acids. Germline loops: CDR1 MNHEY, CDR2 SMNVEV (reference sequence). CDR3 coding DNA: TGTGGCAGCTTGGCGGGGGGCCCAGATACGCAGTATTTT. Protein sequence: CGSLAGGPDTQYF.

The chain couples TRBV2 to TRBJ2-5; 8 nucleotides line up with TRBD2. Per the germline V gene, CDR1 is SNHLY and CDR2 is FYNNEI. CDR3 length equals 14 residues. Trimming at V came to 11 bases and at J to 2 bases, leaving 10 bases not matched to a gene. The CDR3 protein is CASWRGLAQETQYF. As DNA, the CDR3 is TGTGCCTCCTGGAGAGGACTAGCACAAGAGACCCAGTACTTC.

The chain recombines TRBV12-3 or TRBV12-4 with TRBJ2-1; TRBD2 agrees at 13 bases. This CDR3 has 15 amino acids. V lost 6 bases to trimming and J lost 6 bases; unmatched junction nucleotides: 5. This CDR3 is CASRPGLAGRNEQFF. The CDR3 DNA reads as TGTGCCAGCAGGCCGGGACTAGCGGGGCGCAATGAGCAGTTCTTC.

The chain links TRBV9 to TRBJ2-7; tentative D call: TRBD1 (6 bases). Germline V gene lookup returns CDR1 SGDLS and CDR2 YYNGEE. V was cut by 4 bases and J by 2 bases, with 19 bases left in between. The CDR3 runs 16 residues. CDR3 protein: CASSPQQGLSPYEQYF. The CDR3 nucleotides read TGTGCCAGCAGCCCCCAACAGGGTCTATCCCCCTACGAGCAGTACTTC.

This chain uses TRBV27 with TRBJ2-5, with D unclear. Germline CDR1 and CDR2: MNHEY and SMNVEV (reference sequence). The length of the CDR3 is 14 residues. Trimming removed 6 bases at V and 3 bases at J, with 14 bases between. In nucleotides, the CDR3 is TGTGCCAGCAGACCCTTCGGAGCAGAAGAGACCCAGTACTTC. It yields the protein CASRPFGAEETQYF.

This chain links TRBV30 with TRBJ2-3; maybe TRBD2 (6 bases). Trimming stripped 4 bases from V and 5 bases from J, with 13 bases between. CDR1 is GTSNPN and CDR2 is SVGIG in the germline V gene (reference sequence). This CDR3 spans 13 amino acids. The CDR3 sequence is CAWNLFGRDTQYF. Here the CDR3 DNA reads TGTGCCTGGAACTTATTCGGGAGAGATACGCAGTATTTT.

The chain couples TRBV25-1 to TRBJ2-5; a possible D gene is TRBD2 (7 bases). This CDR3 has 13 amino acids. Trimming took off 8 bases at V and 5 bases at J, with 15 bases between the two ends. CDR1 and CDR2 from the germline V gene are MGHDK and SYGVNS. CDR3 in DNA: TGTGCCAGCGGCGACGGGGGGCGGGAGACCCAGTACTTC. Translated: CASGDGGRETQYF.

This chain uses TRBV4-1 with TRBJ2-7; D gene unclear. CDR3 length: 15 amino acids. CDR1 is MGHRA, CDR2 YSYEKL, per germline. Trimming stripped 4 bases from V and 0 bases from J, with 13 bases between. CDR3 sequence reads: CASSPGSASSYEQYF. DNA of the CDR3: TGCGCCAGCAGCCCCGGAAGCGCCAGCTCCTACGAGCAGTACTTC.

CDR3 loop: CSASMPGLPTDTQYF. The CDR3 DNA sequence: TGCAGTGCTTCGATGCCGGGACTACCTACAGATACGCAGTATTTT. The J gene is TRBJ2-3, the V gene TRBV20-1; TRBD2 agrees at 7 bases. CDR3 length equals 15 residues. V shed 5 bases, J shed 3 bases, and the junction held 11 bases outside the gene matches. Germline-derived CDR1 and CDR2 are DFQATT and SNEGSKA (reference sequence).

This chain connects TRBV15 to TRBJ1-1; D is perhaps TRBD1 (5 bases). The CDR3 has 15 amino acids. Trimming took off 5 bases at V and 4 bases at J, with 17 bases between the two ends. CDR1 is LNHNV, CDR2 YYDKDF, per germline (reference sequence). The CDR3 reads CATSPKGRVLTEAFF. CDR3 DNA sequence: TGTGCCACCAGCCCGAAGGGGAGGGTGCTCACTGAAGCTTTCTTT.

This chain joins TRBV5-4 and TRBJ1-2; 7 positions agree with TRBD1. This CDR3 is 16 amino acids long. V shed 6 bases and J 0 bases; nucleotides not matched to a gene: 11. CDR1 SGHNT and CDR2 YYREEE come from the germline V gene (reference sequence). CDR3: CASTLFRQGANYGYTF. CDR3 bases: TGTGCCAGCACCCTATTTAGACAGGGAGCTAACTATGGCTACACCTTC.

CDR3 loop: CASGLQGGSTEAFF. DNA of the CDR3: TGTGCCAGCGGACTACAGGGAGGGAGCACTGAAGCTTTCTTT. The chain employs TRBV6-5 and TRBJ1-1; TRBD1 is a possible D gene (6 bases). The V gene's germline CDR1 is MNHEY and CDR2 SVGAGI. The CDR3 consists of 14 residues. Trimming pared 8 bases from V and 4 bases from J, leaving 17 bases between.

The CDR3 is CASSPGGGSRSYGYTF. In DNA form, the CDR3 reads TGTGCCAGCAGTCCGGGGGGGGGCTCGAGGAGCTATGGCTACACCTTC. The gene calls are TRBV12-3 or TRBV12-4 and TRBJ1-2, with a tentative D call TRBD1 (6 bases). V shed 5 bases and J shed 4 bases, with 20 bases lying between them. The CDR3 loop spans 16 amino acids.

The chain employs TRBV7-9 and TRBJ2-2; TRBD1 is a possible D gene (6 bases). Germline lookup yields CDR1 SEHNR and CDR2 FQNEAQ (reference sequence). V lost 4 bases to trimming and J lost 0 bases, with 12 bases between them. The CDR3 extends over 16 amino acids. CDR3 in DNA: TGTGCCAGCAGCTCCCCACAGGGTTCGAACACCGGGGAGCTGTTTTTT. It codes for CASSSPQGSNTGELFF.

The CDR3, as DNA: TGTGCCAGCTCTGCTTTTGGGACAGGGGATCAGCCCCAGCATTTT. This codes for CASSAFGTGDQPQHF. The chain links TRBV18 to TRBJ1-5; 10 nucleotides match TRBD1. Germline V gene sequence: CDR1 KGHSH, CDR2 LQKENI. This CDR3 has 15 residues. Trimming at V came to 6 bases and at J to 5 bases, leaving 7 bases not matched to a gene.